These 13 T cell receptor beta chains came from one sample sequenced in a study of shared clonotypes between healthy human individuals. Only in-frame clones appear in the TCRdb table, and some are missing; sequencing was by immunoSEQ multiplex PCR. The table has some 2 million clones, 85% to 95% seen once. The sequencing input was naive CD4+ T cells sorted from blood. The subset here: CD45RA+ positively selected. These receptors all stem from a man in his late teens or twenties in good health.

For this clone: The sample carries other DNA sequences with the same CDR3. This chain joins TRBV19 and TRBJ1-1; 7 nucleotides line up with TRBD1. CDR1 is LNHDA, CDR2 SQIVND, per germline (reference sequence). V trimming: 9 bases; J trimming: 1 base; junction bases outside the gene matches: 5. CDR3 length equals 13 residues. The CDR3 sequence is CASSRGRNTEAFF. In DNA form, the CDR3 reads TGTGCCAGCAGCAGGGGGAGGAACACTGAAGCTTTCTTT.

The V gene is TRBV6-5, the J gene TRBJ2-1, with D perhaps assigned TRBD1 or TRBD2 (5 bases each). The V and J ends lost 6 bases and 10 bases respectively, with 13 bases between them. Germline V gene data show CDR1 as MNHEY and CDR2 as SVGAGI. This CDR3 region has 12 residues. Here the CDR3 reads CASSAHGTEQFF. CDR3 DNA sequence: TGTGCCAGCAGCGCACATGGGACGGAGCAGTTCTTC.

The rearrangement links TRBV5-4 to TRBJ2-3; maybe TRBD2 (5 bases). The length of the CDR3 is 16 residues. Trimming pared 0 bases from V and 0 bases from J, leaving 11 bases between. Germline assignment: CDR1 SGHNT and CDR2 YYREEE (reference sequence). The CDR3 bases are TGTGCCAGCAGCTTGGGAGGGCTGTTCAGCACAGATACGCAGTATTTT. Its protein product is CASSLGGLFSTDTQYF.

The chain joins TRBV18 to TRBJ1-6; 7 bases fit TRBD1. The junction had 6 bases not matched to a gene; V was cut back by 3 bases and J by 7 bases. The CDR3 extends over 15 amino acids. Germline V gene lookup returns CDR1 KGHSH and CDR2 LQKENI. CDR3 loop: CASSPPGQRNSPLHF. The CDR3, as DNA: TGTGCCAGCTCACCTCCGGGACAGCGAAATTCACCCCTCCACTTT.

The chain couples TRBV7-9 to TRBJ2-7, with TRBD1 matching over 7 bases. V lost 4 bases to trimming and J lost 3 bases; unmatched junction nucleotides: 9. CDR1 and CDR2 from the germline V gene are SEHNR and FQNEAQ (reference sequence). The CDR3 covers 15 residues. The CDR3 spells CASSSNRGRYYEQYF. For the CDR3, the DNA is TGTGCCAGCAGCTCTAACAGGGGCAGGTACTACGAGCAGTACTTC. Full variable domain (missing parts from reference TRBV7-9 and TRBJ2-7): DTGVSQNPRHKITKRGQNVTFRCDPISEHNRLYWYRQTLGQGPEFLTYFQNEAQLEKSRLLSDRFSAERPKGSFSTLEIQRTEQGDSAMYLCASSSNRGRYYEQYFGPGTRLTVT.

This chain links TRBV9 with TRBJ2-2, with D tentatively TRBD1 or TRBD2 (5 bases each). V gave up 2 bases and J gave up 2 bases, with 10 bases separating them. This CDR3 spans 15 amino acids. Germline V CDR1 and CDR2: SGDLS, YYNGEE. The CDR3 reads CASSVGPRNTGELFF. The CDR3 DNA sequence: TGTGCCAGCAGCGTGGGACCGAGAAACACCGGGGAGCTGTTTTTT.

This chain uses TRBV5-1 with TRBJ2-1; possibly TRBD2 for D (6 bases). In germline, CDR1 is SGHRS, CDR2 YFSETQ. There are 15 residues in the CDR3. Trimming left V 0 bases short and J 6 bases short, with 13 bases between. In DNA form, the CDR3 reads TGCGCCAGCAGCTTGGCGGGAGAGGCGTCCAATGAGCAGTTCTTC. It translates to CASSLAGEASNEQFF. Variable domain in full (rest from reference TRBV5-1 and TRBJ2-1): KAGVTQTPRYLIKTRGQQVTLSCSPISGHRSVSWYQQTPGQGLQFLFEYFSETQRNKGNFPGRFSGRQFSNSRSEMNVSTLELGDSALYLCASSLAGEASNEQFFGPGTRLTVL.

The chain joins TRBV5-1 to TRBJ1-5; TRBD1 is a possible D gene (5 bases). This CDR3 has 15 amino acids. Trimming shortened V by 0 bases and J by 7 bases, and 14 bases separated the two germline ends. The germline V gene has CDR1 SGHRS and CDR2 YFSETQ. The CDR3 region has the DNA TGCGCCAGCAGCTTGGTGTCAGGGATGGCACAGCCCCAGCATTTT. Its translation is CASSLVSGMAQPQHF.

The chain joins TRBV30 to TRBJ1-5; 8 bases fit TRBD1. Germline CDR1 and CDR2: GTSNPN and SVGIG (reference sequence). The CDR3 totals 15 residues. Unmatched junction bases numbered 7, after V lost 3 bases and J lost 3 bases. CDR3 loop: CAWRGQGQLNQPQHF. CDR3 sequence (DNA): TGTGCCTGGAGAGGACAGGGACAACTCAATCAGCCCCAGCATTTT.

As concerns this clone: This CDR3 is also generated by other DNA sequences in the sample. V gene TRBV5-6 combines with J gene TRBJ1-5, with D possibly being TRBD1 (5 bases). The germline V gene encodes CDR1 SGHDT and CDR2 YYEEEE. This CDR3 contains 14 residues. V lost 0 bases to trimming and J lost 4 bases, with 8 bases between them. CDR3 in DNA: TGTGCCAGCAGCTTGGCCGGGGGAAATCAGCCCCAGCATTTT. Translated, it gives CASSLAGGNQPQHF.

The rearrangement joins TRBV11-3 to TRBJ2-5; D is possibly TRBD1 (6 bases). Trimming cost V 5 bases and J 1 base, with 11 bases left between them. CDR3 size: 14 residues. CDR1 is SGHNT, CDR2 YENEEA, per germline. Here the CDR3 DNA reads TGTGCCAGCAGCCAACAGGGAATCCAAGAGACCCAGTACTTC. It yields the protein CASSQQGIQETQYF.

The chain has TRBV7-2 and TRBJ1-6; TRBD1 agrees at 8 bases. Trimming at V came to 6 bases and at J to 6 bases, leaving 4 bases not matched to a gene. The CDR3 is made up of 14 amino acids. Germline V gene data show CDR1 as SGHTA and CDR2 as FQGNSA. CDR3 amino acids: CASRAGGFNSPLHF. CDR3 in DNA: TGTGCCAGCAGGGCAGGGGGCTTTAATTCACCCCTCCACTTT.

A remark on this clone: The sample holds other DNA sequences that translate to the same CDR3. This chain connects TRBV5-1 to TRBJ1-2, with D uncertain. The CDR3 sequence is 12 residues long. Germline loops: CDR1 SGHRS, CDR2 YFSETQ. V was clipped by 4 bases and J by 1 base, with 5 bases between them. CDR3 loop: CASSRDNYGYTF. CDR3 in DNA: TGCGCCAGCAGCCGCGATAACTATGGCTACACCTTC. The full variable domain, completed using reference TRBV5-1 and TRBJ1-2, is KAGVTQTPRYLIKTRGQQVTLSCSPISGHRSVSWYQQTPGQGLQFLFEYFSETQRNKGNFPGRFSGRQFSNSRSEMNVSTLELGDSALYLCASSRDNYGYTFGSGTRLTVV.